The source of this TCR beta chain is a study of CD8+ T cells in alopecia areata (dated by TCRdb to about 2018). About the investigation overall: The study used high-throughput TCRbeta sequencing to examine T cell clonal expansion in alopecia areata, in both the C3H/HeJ mouse model and human patients. Human TCRbeta sequencing covered scalp tissue and sorted CD4+ and CD8+ peripheral blood T cells from patchy and totalis/universalis alopecia areata patients and healthy controls. Scalp clonality was compared across normal scalp (n=4), patchy alopecia areata scalp (n=8), and alopecia totalis/universalis scalp (n=8). The RNA source kit depended on sample type: the PAXgene miRNA kit for fixed scalp, the miRNeasy kit for PBMCs, and the RNeasy kit for mouse skin. TCRbeta CDR3 regions were amplified by immunoSEQ multiplex PCR with 35 Vbeta forward and 13 Jbeta reverse primers.

A distance of 8 bases separates the germline ends of V and J, which lose 4 bases and 5 bases respectively. Measured from the cysteine to the phenylalanine, the CDR3 is 12 residues long. CDR3 DNA only is kept here, 36 bases in frame from base 1. CDR1 MNHEY and CDR2 SMNVEV were looked up in the germline V gene (reference sequence). On the study overall, not on this receptor specifically: Lesional scalp, especially in alopecia totalis/universalis, showed higher clonality and more expanded CD8+ clones than normal scalp, suggesting antigenic drive. Unlike mouse skin, which is dominated by gammadelta T cells, normal human skin has resident alphabeta T cells that are also sequenced, and this complicates analysis of the scalp TCR repertoire. TCR sequences shared between patients were less clear than in mice, possibly partly because of HLA diversity in the patient population.

PBMCs were isolated by density centrifugation and stained for CD3, CD4 and CD8, after which CD4+ and CD8+ T cells were sorted on a FACSAria. Unaffected controls provided scalp biopsies and blood samples. With respect to this clone: The antigen this receptor binds is unknown. No clone much larger than this one lies a single base away; base qualities are absent.

The library was generated by the immunoSEQ multiplex PCR assay. RNA was extracted from all samples and reverse transcribed into cDNA as template for TCR sequencing. First-strand cDNA was synthesized with SuperScript III using a 2:1 mix of oligo-dT and random hexamers. A synthetic immune receptor repertoire was used to gauge amplification bias, and whatever bias remained was removed computationally. In the original analysis: Raw reads were preprocessed to remove errors, and CDR3 was defined according to IMGT conventions as the region from the conserved cysteine to phenylalanine. Clonality was calculated as 1 minus Shannon entropy normalized by log2 of the number of productive unique TCRs. Whether scalp clones were CD4 or CD8 was inferred by matching scalp TCRbeta sequences against CD4 and CD8 repertoires sorted from blood. TCRdb obtained this table from immuneACCESS and retained in-frame rearrangements with V and J assigned. These tables miss some clones; where compared with another copy, unresolved V genes account for less than half of the shortfall, and the remainder is unexplained. V and J calls plus clone size are reproduced from that table; the DNA served to infer D and trimming. The sample has fewer than 150,000 clones on record, roughly 69% of them singletons. 2.5% to 3.5% of the sample belongs to the ten largest clones.

Sequenced: CD4+ T cells sorted from blood. This receptor was identified in a human donor in good health. The chain joins TRBV27 to TRBJ1-2, with a tentative D gene TRBD1 over 5 matching bases. Here is the DNA: TGTGCCAGCAGTTCCCAGGGTTATGGCTACACCTTC. It is translated as CASSSQGYGYTF.